Sequencing of this TCR beta chain was carried out in a study of identical twins' blood T cells (dated by TCRdb to the early 2010s). About the full investigation: The roughly twelve libraries, six for the alpha chain and six for the beta chain, yielded 50 million or so Illumina reads in total. The study compared TCR alpha and beta chain repertoires of three pairs of monozygous twins using next-generation sequencing to assess genetic influence on repertoire formation. Study-wide findings and limitations: V gene usage was reported to be markedly more similar within twin pairs than between unrelated donors, even among non-selected out-of-frame TCRbeta clonotypes. The number of CDR3 clonotypes shared between two donors was mainly determined by the product of the cloneset sizes of the two donors, and no clear deviation from this trend was shown by twins. Because the twins were reared together, environmental influences could not be excluded as an explanation for twin similarity. Looking at the most abundant TCRbeta clonotypes, every donor had more CDR3 sequences in common with her twin than with unrelated donors. Independent studies were stated to be required to validate the proposed role of the TCRalpha J segment in MHC recognition during thymic selection.

The receptor library was made with 5' RACE. Reads for this sample came from an Illumina Genome Analyzer IIx. RNA-based TCR cDNA libraries were prepared by a previously described protocol with several modifications. Sample-specific barcodes were introduced on both ends of each TCR cDNA library during cDNA synthesis and amplification to prevent cross-contamination. The original methods were these. Between about 85,000 and nearly 550,000 clonotypes were identified per individual, with roughly 2 to 3.6 million CDR3-containing reads per library. Reads carrying improper barcode index combinations were removed, after which the MiTCR software was used to build a cloneset for each library. While assembling CDR3 clonotypes, MiTCR filtered or rescued low-quality reads and corrected PCR and sequencing errors. Artificial out-of-frame clonotypes were mapped to in-frame sequences, with one indel allowed in the CDR3, and then removed. V and J gene usage similarity between donors was measured as Jensen-Shannon divergence divided by mean entropy. TCRdb reran the public reads through fastp at Q25 and MiXCR, keeping productive beta chains. Identical CDR3 protein sequences are pooled into one entry, listed with their most common genes and DNA. These V and J calls rely on TCRdb rather than the paper's analysis. The sample profile shows fewer than 450,000 distinct CDR3 sequences; roughly 31% of them were found once. The top ten clones comprise about 6% of the sample.

The donors were six healthy women who made up three monozygous twin pairs. All three twin pairs had been reared together, and it was thought likely that the same infectious agents and vaccines had been met by these twin pairs. TCR cDNA libraries were prepared from RNA that was isolated from peripheral blood mononuclear cells. There are 13 amino acids in the CDR3, from cysteine to phenylalanine inclusive. The CDR3 DNA has 39 bases and is translated from base 1. V and J are trimmed by 6 bases and 3 bases, and the gene matches miss 3 bases of the junction. A note on this clonotype: The clone's antigen remains unknown. Base quality data are lacking; no much larger clone is found one base away.

The rearranged chain carries TRBV12-3 or TRBV12-4 and TRBJ2-3, and 7 junctional nucleotides match TRBD1. The specimen was PBMCs. The receptor comes from a woman between 18 and 50 years old in good health. The CDR3 here reads CASRLQGTDTQYF. Read as DNA, the sequence is TGTGCCAGCAGATTACAGGGGACAGATACGCAGTATTTT.